This is a list of T cell receptor beta chains from one sample in a study of cytomegalovirus exposure and HLA in healthy donors. The data were produced by immunoSEQ multiplex PCR, yet TCRdb's version contains in-frame clones alone and is incomplete. This table has fewer than 90,000 clones, around 80% appearing once. The sequenced material came from PBMCs. These receptors were collected from a male donor in good health and CMV-seropositive. The CDR3 runs from the conserved cysteine through the conserved F or W. The D gene is left open where the match is weak. Where a row states a size, it is once, few, many or the class of an expanded clone; other rows omit it.

d_call j_call v_call clone_size cdr3_aa cdr3_nt
- TRBJ1-1 TRBV11-1 - CASSLFAGNTEAFF TGTGCCAGCAGCTTATTCGCGGGGAACACTGAAGCTTTCTTT
TRBD2 TRBJ2-2 TRBV4-3 - CASSQAGGNTGELFF TGCGCCAGCAGCCAAGCGGGAGGAAACACCGGGGAGCTGTTTTTT
- TRBJ2-1 TRBV2 - CASRVTTSSRGEQFF TGTGCCAGCAGAGTGACTACATCGAGCCGCGGGGAGCAGTTCTTC
- TRBJ2-3 TRBV5-1 - CASSPAGGNPDTQYF TGCGCCAGCAGCCCAGCCGGAGGTAATCCAGATACGCAGTATTTT
- TRBJ1-1 TRBV21-1 - CASSQAGQGRTEAFF TGTGCCAGCAGCCAAGCAGGACAGGGCAGGACTGAAGCTTTCTTT
TRBD2 TRBJ2-1 TRBV5-1 once CASSLRIAGDNEQFF TGCGCCAGCAGCTTGAGGATAGCGGGAGACAATGAGCAGTTCTTC
- TRBJ2-7 TRBV9 - CASSVVPGNEQYF TGTGCCAGCAGCGTAGTGCCAGGGAACGAGCAGTACTTC
- TRBJ1-5 TRBV27 - CASSSRDRSNQPQHF TGTGCCAGCAGCTCCCGCGACAGGAGTAACCAGCCCCAGCATTTT
TRBD2 TRBJ2-1 TRBV6-1 - CASSERVAGGPHNEQFF TGTGCCAGCAGTGAGAGAGTAGCGGGAGGGCCCCACAATGAGCAGTTCTTC
- TRBJ1-1 TRBV15 - CATSRGVEGMNTEAFF TGTGCCACCAGCAGGGGAGTGGAGGGGATGAACACTGAAGCTTTCTTT
- TRBJ1-3 TRBV9 - CASTRGNTIYF TGTGCCAGCACCAGAGGAAACACCATATATTTT
TRBD1 TRBJ2-6 TRBV6-1 - CASSAGGANANVLTF TGTGCCAGCAGTGCAGGGGGCGCAAATGCCAACGTCCTGACTTTC
TRBD2 TRBJ2-7 TRBV6-5 - CASRSKRESLWGQYF TGTGCCAGCAGGAGTAAGCGGGAGAGTCTTTGGGGGCAGTACTTC
TRBD1 TRBJ2-7 TRBV4-2 - CASSQRTGVPYEQYF TGTGCCAGCAGCCAACGAACAGGGGTCCCCTACGAGCAGTACTTC
TRBD2 TRBJ2-2 TRBV29-1 few CSVSALADTGELFF TGCAGCGTTTCGGCCCTAGCGGACACCGGGGAGCTGTTTTTT
- TRBJ2-3 TRBV27 - CASSTRWSGTDTQYF TGTGCCAGCAGCACTCGGTGGAGCGGGACAGATACGCAGTATTTT
- TRBJ1-1 TRBV18 - CASSPLTASWNTEAFF TGTGCCAGCTCACCATTGACAGCTTCCTGGAACACTGAAGCTTTCTTT
TRBD1 TRBJ2-7 TRBV5-1 - CASSRDSHHEQYF TGCGCCAGCTCCCGGGACAGTCACCACGAGCAGTACTTC
TRBD1 TRBJ2-5 TRBV15 - CATRLRTGGQETQYF TGTGCCACCAGGCTGAGGACAGGGGGCCAAGAGACCCAGTACTTC
- TRBJ2-3 TRBV29-1 - CSVVRLTDTQYF TGCAGCGTTGTCAGACTAACAGATACGCAGTATTTT
TRBD1 TRBJ2-6 TRBV5-1 - CASSLGATGNAGANVLTF TGCGCCAGCAGCTTGGGGGCGACAGGGAACGCTGGGGCCAACGTCCTGACTTTC
- TRBJ1-1 TRBV7-2 - CASSFSSHINTEAFF TGTGCCAGCAGCTTCTCTAGCCATATAAATACTGAAGCTTTCTTT
TRBD1 TRBJ2-1 TRBV25-1 - CASSPRTGTGGNEQFF TGTGCCAGCAGTCCACGCACCGGGACAGGGGGCAATGAGCAGTTCTTC
- TRBJ2-7 TRBV7-3 once CASSLWRGGSYEQYF TGTGCCAGCAGCTTATGGAGGGGTGGCTCCTACGAGCAGTACTTC
TRBD1 TRBJ2-4 TRBV4-3 - CASSRTGDAKNIQYF TGCGCCAGCAGCCGGACAGGGGATGCCAAAAACATTCAGTACTTC
- TRBJ1-5 TRBV30 - CAWSAGSNQPQHF TGTGCCTGGAGTGCAGGGTCCAATCAGCCCCAGCATTTT
- TRBJ2-5 TRBV5-4 few CASSLAGAETQYF TGTGCCAGCAGCTTGGCTGGGGCAGAGACCCAGTACTTC
- TRBJ2-7 TRBV4-2 once CASSQDVTKLYYEQYF TGTGCCAGCAGCCAAGATGTGACAAAACTTTACTACGAGCAGTACTTC
TRBD2 TRBJ2-3 TRBV6-5 - CASGKRESGKDTQYF TGTGCCAGCGGAAAGCGGGAAAGTGGAAAAGATACGCAGTATTTT
- TRBJ2-7 TRBV29-1 - CSAGDSFYEQYF TGCAGCGCTGGTGACAGCTTTTACGAGCAGTACTTC
- TRBJ2-5 TRBV6-5 - CASSYGTGETQYF TGTGCCAGCAGTTACGGTACAGGGGAGACCCAGTACTTC
TRBD1 TRBJ2-3 TRBV4-1 - CASSPGPPRDRGQPLLTDTQYF TGCGCCAGCAGCCCCGGCCCACCACGGGACAGGGGGCAACCTTTGCTCACAGATACGCAGTATTTT
- TRBJ2-7 TRBV2 - CASRIAGEQYF TGTGCCAGCAGAATTGCAGGAGAGCAGTACTTC
- TRBJ1-3 TRBV6-6 - CASCTSGSGGNTIYF TGTGCCAGCTGCACCTCAGGGTCGGGTGGAAACACCATATATTTT
TRBD2 TRBJ2-2 TRBV6-5 once CASSGRATGELFF TGTGCCAGTAGCGGGAGGGCTACCGGGGAGCTGTTTTTT
- TRBJ2-3 TRBV21-1 - CASSKGRQGLSSDTQYF TGTGCCAGCAGCAAAGGCCGACAGGGGTTAAGTTCAGATACGCAGTATTTT
TRBD2 TRBJ2-7 TRBV11-2 - CASSLGLADYEQYF TGTGCCAGCAGCTTAGGACTAGCGGACTACGAGCAGTACTTC
- TRBJ2-6 TRBV9 - CASSVAVAGANVLTF TGTGCCAGCAGCGTAGCCGTGGCCGGGGCCAACGTCCTGACTTTC
TRBD2 TRBJ2-1 TRBV11-3 few CASSPGASGYNEQFF TGTGCCAGCAGCCCTGGGGCTAGCGGATACAATGAGCAGTTCTTC
TRBD2 TRBJ2-7 TRBV11-2 - CASNLAGDSYEQYF TGTGCCAGTAACCTAGCGGGTGATAGCTACGAGCAGTACTTC
TRBD2 TRBJ2-1 TRBV25-1 - CASSDPGLAHNEQFF TGTGCCAGCAGTGATCCCGGACTAGCACACAATGAGCAGTTCTTC
- TRBJ2-7 TRBV9 - CASSVAVFSYEQYF TGTGCCAGCAGCGTAGCAGTGTTCTCCTACGAGCAGTACTTC
- TRBJ1-1 TRBV6-4 - CASSDGGGTEAFF TGTGCCAGCAGTGACGGGGGGGGCACTGAAGCTTTCTTT
- TRBJ1-1 TRBV28 few CASSTPTVAFF TGTGCCAGCAGTACCCCTACTGTCGCTTTCTTT
- TRBJ2-6 TRBV4-2 - CASSQDLSGANVLTF TGTGCCAGCAGCCAAGATCTGTCTGGGGCCAACGTCCTGACTTTC